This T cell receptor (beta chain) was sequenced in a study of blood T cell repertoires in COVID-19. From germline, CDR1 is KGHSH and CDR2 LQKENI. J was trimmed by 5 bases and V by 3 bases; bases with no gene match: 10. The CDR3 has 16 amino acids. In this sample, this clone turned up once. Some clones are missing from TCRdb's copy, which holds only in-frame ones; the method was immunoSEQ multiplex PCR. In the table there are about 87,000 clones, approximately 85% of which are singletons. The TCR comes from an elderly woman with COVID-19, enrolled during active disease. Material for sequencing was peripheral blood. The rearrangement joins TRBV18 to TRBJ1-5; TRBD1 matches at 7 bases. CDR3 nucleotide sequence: TGTGCCAGCTCACCCCGACAGGGCGAGGGCGATCAGCCCCAGCATTTT. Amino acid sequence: CASSPRQGEGDQPQHF.